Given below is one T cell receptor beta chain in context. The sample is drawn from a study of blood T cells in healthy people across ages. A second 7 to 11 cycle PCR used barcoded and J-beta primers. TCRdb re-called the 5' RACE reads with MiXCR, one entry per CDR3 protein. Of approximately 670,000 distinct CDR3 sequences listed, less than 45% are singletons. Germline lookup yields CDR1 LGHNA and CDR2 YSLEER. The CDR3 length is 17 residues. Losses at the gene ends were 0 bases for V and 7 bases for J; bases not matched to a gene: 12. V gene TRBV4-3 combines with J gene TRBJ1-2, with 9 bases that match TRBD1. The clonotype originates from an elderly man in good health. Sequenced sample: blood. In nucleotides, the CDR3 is TGCGCCAGCAGCCAAGATCATTCGACAGGGGGGATGACTGGCTACACCTTC. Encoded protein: CASSQDHSTGGMTGYTF.